This record covers a single TCR beta chain. What it recognizes is unknown. The trim removed 5 bases at V and 6 bases at J, leaving 13 bases unmatched. CDR1 KGHSH and CDR2 LQKENI come from the germline V gene. The length of the CDR3 is 16 residues. The source of the sample is a study of graft-versus-host responses after intestinal transplantation. Study-wide results and limits: The study found high graft-versus-host to host-versus-graft clonal ratios in allografts of patients with graft-donor T cell macrochimerism.

The protocol was immunoSEQ multiplex PCR, while the TCRdb copy is restricted to in-frame clones and leaves out a portion. The sample lists about 91,000 clones; more than 85% were seen once. The sample consisted of unstimulated CD4+ T cells sorted from spleen or lymph node cells, taken before transplant. This TCR came from a human donor who was the organ donor for an intestinal transplant. V usage is TRBV18 and J usage is TRBJ2-3, with 8 bases matching TRBD2. This chain's CDR3 is CASSTLAGGTLDTQYF. In DNA, the CDR3 is TGTGCCAGCTCAACCTTGGCGGGGGGAACCCTCGATACGCAGTATTTT.